This T cell receptor (beta chain) derives from a study of blood T cell repertoires in COVID-19. Study-wide context: The study drew acute and convalescent COVID-19 samples from the United States, Italy and Spain. PBMCs, B-cell-depleted T cells, or T cells provided the cDNA or gDNA that made up the material.

Trimming took off 2 bases at V and 6 bases at J, with 9 bases between the two ends. The CDR3 sequence is 13 residues long. Germline CDR1 reads SGDLS; CDR2 reads YYNGEE. Generated by immunoSEQ multiplex PCR, the TCRdb table keeps only in-frame clones and is missing some. This sample has about 200,000 clones; approximately 90% occur once, and the top ten carry around 0.84%. V usage is TRBV9 and J usage is TRBJ1-5; D unclear. Sequencing was carried out using peripheral blood. This clonotype was sampled from a man between 60 and 75 years old with COVID-19, enrolled during active disease. The CDR3 loop is CASSVDGFQPQHF. The CDR3 nucleotides read TGTGCCAGCAGCGTTGACGGGTTTCAGCCCCAGCATTTT.